This entry lists 12 T cell receptor beta chains sequenced from one sample in a study of early T cells in non-severe SARS-CoV-2 infection. TCRdb reanalysed the 5' RACE reads using MiXCR and keeps one entry per CDR3 protein. The table lists approximately 81,000 distinct CDR3 sequences, roughly 6% of them singletons. The sequenced material came from whole blood. These receptors were obtained from an adult who was a healthcare worker with PCR-confirmed SARS-CoV-2 infection or an uninfected control (not recorded which).

Comment on this clonotype: This may be a read error: a much more frequent sequence differs by one nucleotide. CDR3 residues: CANIRPWGQGANSPLHF. The CDR3 DNA follows: TGTGCCAACATTCGCCCGTGGGGACAGGGGGCGAATTCACCCCTCCACTTT. The chain carries TRBV28 and TRBJ1-6, with 12 positions matching TRBD1. Trimming cost V 10 bases and J 7 bases; bases outside gene matches: 14. Germline V gives CDR1 MDHEN, CDR2 SYDVKM. CDR3 size: 17 residues.

This clonotype has only a few counts. The rearrangement joins TRBV5-4 to TRBJ2-5, with a weak D call TRBD2 (6 bases). The germline gives CDR1 SGHNT, CDR2 YYREEE (reference sequence). V lost 4 bases and J lost 6, with 19 bases in between. CDR3 length: 15 residues. The CDR3 here is CASSQGDPGGKTQYF. The CDR3 DNA reads TGTGCCAGCAGCCAGGGTGACCCCGGGGGAAAGACCCAGTACTTC.

The V call is TRBV7-2, the J call TRBJ2-5; 8 bases map to TRBD2. V shed 1 base, J shed 4 bases, and the junction held 11 bases outside the gene matches. The germline gives CDR1 SGHTA, CDR2 FQGNSA. The CDR3 runs to 17 residues. CDR3: CASSLEGSGDWGETQYF. CDR3 nucleotide sequence: TGTGCCAGCAGCTTAGAGGGTAGCGGGGACTGGGGAGAGACCCAGTACTTC.

This clonotype showed up many times. CDR3 bases: TGTGCCAGCAGCTTAGGTTGGAGTGCAGATACGCAGTATTTT. Translated, it gives CASSLGWSADTQYF. The V call is TRBV7-9, the J call TRBJ2-3; the D is unclear. The CDR3 contains 14 residues. CDR1 and CDR2 from the germline V gene are SEHNR and FQNEAQ (reference sequence). V lost 1 base, J lost 4 bases, and 9 bases lay in between.

In its sample, this clonotype was seen many times. The rearrangement links TRBV9 to TRBJ1-5; 8 nucleotides agree with TRBD1. The CDR3 totals 14 residues. The V gene's germline CDR1 is SGDLS and CDR2 YYNGEE. Trimming took 4 bases from V and 4 from J; bases not matched to a gene: 4. CDR3 in DNA: TGTGCCAGCAGCAGGACAGGGCAGAATCAGCCCCAGCATTTT. Translation gives CASSRTGQNQPQHF.

This clonotype appeared a few times. CDR3 sequence (DNA): TGTGCCAGCAGCTTAACCATAGATACGCAGTATTTT. This translates into CASSLTIDTQYF. J is TRBJ2-3 and V is TRBV11-2, with D unresolved. The germline V gene encodes CDR1 SGHAT and CDR2 FQNNGV. Trimming took off 2 bases at V and 5 bases at J, with 5 bases between the two ends. The CDR3 loop spans 12 amino acids.

This clonotype appeared many times. V and J are TRBV5-1 and TRBJ2-3; a weak D match, TRBD2 (6 bases). The CDR3 totals 15 residues. Germline CDR1 and CDR2: SGHRS and YFSETQ. Between the trimmed V and J ends, which lost 5 bases and 4 bases, there was a span of 17 bases. The CDR3 protein is CASRSSSVRPDTQYF. Here the CDR3 DNA reads TGCGCCAGCAGATCATCTAGCGTAAGACCAGATACGCAGTATTTT.

This clonotype has just a few counts. The chain employs TRBV29-1 and TRBJ2-2, with unresolved D. Germline V gene lookup returns CDR1 SQVTM and CDR2 ANQGSEA. The CDR3 is 13 amino acids. V was clipped by 4 bases and J by 4 bases, with 10 bases between them. CDR3 in DNA: TGCAGCGTTGGTGCCCCGAGCACCGGGGAGCTGTTTTTT. The encoded protein is CSVGAPSTGELFF.

This clonotype was counted only a few times. V gene TRBV3-1 combines with J gene TRBJ2-7, with D unresolved. The CDR3 extends over 15 amino acids. Per the germline V gene, CDR1 is LGHDT and CDR2 is YNNKEL (reference sequence). Trimming left V 2 bases short and J 0 bases short, with 11 bases between. The CDR3 here is CASSQLFDLSYEQYF. CDR3 DNA: TGTGCCAGCAGCCAACTTTTCGACCTCTCCTACGAGCAGTACTTC.

This clonotype was detected a few times. The chain has TRBV3-1 and TRBJ2-1; 14 nucleotides match TRBD2. Germline CDR1 is LGHDT and CDR2 is YNNKEL (reference sequence). CDR3 size: 16 residues. Here the CDR3 reads CSLTSGGADTDNEQFF. The CDR3 nucleotides are TGTTCCTTGACTAGCGGGGGGGCCGACACCGACAATGAGCAGTTCTTC.

This clonotype was counted only a few times. The chain links TRBV24-1 to TRBJ2-6, with TRBD1 as a possible D gene (6 bases). The germline V gene encodes CDR1 KGHDR and CDR2 SFDVKD. This CDR3 region has 16 residues. V lost 5 bases to trimming and J lost 2 bases, with 12 bases between them. CDR3 region: CATSAGVLPGANVLTF. Here the CDR3 DNA reads TGTGCCACCAGTGCAGGGGTTTTACCTGGGGCCAACGTCCTGACTTTC.

In its sample, this clonotype was seen a few times. The chain uses TRBV19 and TRBJ2-3; D perhaps matches TRBD2 (6 bases). V shed 7 bases and J shed 0 bases, with 14 bases lying between them. The CDR3 spans 15 residues. The germline V gene has CDR1 LNHDA and CDR2 SQIVND (reference sequence). CDR3: CASKLGLTSTDTQYF. The CDR3 region has the DNA TGTGCCAGTAAGTTGGGACTGACTAGCACAGATACGCAGTATTTT. The whole variable domain, filled in from reference TRBV19 and TRBJ2-3, reads DGGITQSPKYLFRKEGQNVTLSCEQNLNHDAMYWYRQDPGQGLRLIYYSQIVNDFQKGDIAEGYSVSREKKESFPLTVTSAQKNPTAFYLCASKLGLTSTDTQYFGPGTRLTVL.